This TCR beta chain was sequenced during a study of T-cell memory formation after mild COVID-19 (dated by TCRdb to the early 2020s). The study in broad terms: TCR sequence clusters from the two donors were found to be largely donor specific. Longitudinal TCRalpha and TCRbeta repertoire sequencing tracked T-cell clones expanding and contracting after mild COVID-19 in two donors. The cohort was made up of two young adult volunteers, one female and one male, who were previously healthy. The paper's findings and limits, for the study overall: Contracting CD4+ clones were found mainly in CM and EM memory subsets, while CD8+ clones were enriched in EMRA. The study included only a couple of mild cases, and larger cohorts that include severe cases with pre-infection samples were judged to be necessary. Some responding clones were found in pre-infection memory, which suggests that pre-existing cross-reactive memory T cells took part in the SARS-CoV-2 response. SARS-CoV-2 specificity was not confirmed for the second-wave clones peaking on day 37. Balanced CD4/CD8 phenotypes were observed for clones contracting from day 15 to 85, whereas a bias towards CD4+ was observed for a second wave of clones expanding from day 15 to 37.

Data came from an Illumina NovaSeq 6000. TCRalpha and TCRbeta cDNA libraries were built by 5'RACE with constant-segment primers, adding sample barcodes and unique molecular identifiers. RNA was extracted from every sample with Trizol reagent. Libraries were amplified in two PCR steps, with a second sample barcode and Illumina TruSeq adapters added in the second step. Sequencing of libraries was performed on an Illumina NovaSeq with 2 x 150 bp paired-end reads. On the study's bioinformatics: With migec v1.2.7, reads were demultiplexed and then collapsed into UMI-guided consensus sequences. Using mixcr v2.1.11, UMI consensuses were aligned to TRA and TRB V and J templates and then assembled into clonotypes. A clonotype was counted as expanded or contracted only when both edgeR and NoisET called the clonotype significant, with the noise models trained on biological replicates. For edgeR calls, the thresholds were a false discovery rate-adjusted p below 0.01 and a log2 fold-change of 1. As an exploratory analysis of dynamics, max-normalized trajectories of the 1000 most abundant clonotypes were examined by PCA with hierarchical clustering. Separately sequenced CD4+ and CD8+ repertoires were used to assign the CD4 or CD8 phenotype of responding clones. In TCRdb, the public reads were trimmed at Q25 with fastp and aligned with MiXCR, with productive beta chains retained. Entries that share a CDR3 protein sequence are merged under the most common genes and DNA. TCRdb's processing, not the study's, gives the V and J calls here. This sample holds around 55,000 distinct CDR3 sequences; 9.5% were observed only once. The top ten constitute 0.9% to 1.5% of the sample.

Taken from cysteine to phenylalanine, the CDR3 has 16 residues. Of all the DNA, just the CDR3 is kept, 48 bases in frame from base 1. V loses 2 bases of germline sequence and J loses 2 bases, and the interval between the two ends is 15 bases. Sequences DFQATT (CDR1) and SNEGSKA (CDR2) are obtained from the germline V gene (reference sequence). Concerning this clonotype itself: Its antigen is not yet known. There are no base qualities to consult, and no much larger clone falls within one base.

PBMCs were isolated by Ficoll-Paque density gradient centrifugation. Sequencing was performed on PBMCs or a T cell subset sorted from them (not recorded which). The V and J segments used are TRBV20-1 and TRBJ2-2; the D gene identity is not certain. The receptor comes from a man aged 18 to 30 who had mild COVID-19 (a few samples of this study predate the infection). The sample titles of this study are shuffled in the database, so cell type and time point are left out; the donor was told from shared clones. The DNA is as follows: TGCAGTGCTAGACCACTTCAAGGGCCTAACACCGGGGAGCTGTTTTTT. This translates into CSARPLQGPNTGELFF.